This T cell receptor beta chain was captured in a study of spatial heterogeneity in lung cancer. As for time point: sample taken at primary tumor resection. From tumor, nontumor lung or frozen PBMC, whole RNA was taken unsorted for sequencing. TCRdb reanalysed the 5' RACE reads using MiXCR and keeps one entry per CDR3 protein. The sample has more than 35,000 distinct CDR3 sequences; approximately 5.2% are singletons. The TCR comes from a female donor with early-stage non-small cell lung cancer. Specimen: PBMCs, collected at surgery.

CDR3 amino acids: CATAGPIGNTIYF. The CDR3 DNA sequence: TGTGCCACCGCCGGACCTATTGGAAACACCATATATTTT. The chain has TRBV12-3 or TRBV12-4 and TRBJ1-3; D remains unclear. The CDR3 runs to 13 residues. V was shortened by 10 bases and J by 3 bases, with 13 bases between the two germline ends.